This T cell receptor (beta chain) appears in the sequencing data of a study of shared clonotypes between healthy human individuals. The unsorted samples took around 93 million PBMCs to get genomic DNA. Some clones are missing from TCRdb's copy, which holds only in-frame ones; the method was immunoSEQ multiplex PCR. The repertoire holds about half a million clones, with 70% to 80% as singletons. The CDR3 extends over 11 amino acids. Trimming took 7 bases from V and 2 from J, leaving 5 bases between them. Germline V gives CDR1 MDHEN, CDR2 SYDVKM. The TCR comes from a middle-aged woman in good health. Some clones in this sample may be carry-over from other donors' samples. The chain uses TRBV28 and TRBJ1-1; D is uncertain. Input material: PBMCs. The CDR3 loop is CASNSNTEAFF. CDR3 sequence (DNA): TGTGCCAGCAACAGTAACACTGAAGCTTTCTTT. The whole variable domain, remainder taken from reference TRBV28 and TRBJ1-1, is DVKVTQSSRYLVKRTGEKVFLECVQDMDHENMFWYRQDPGLGLRLIYFSYDVKMKEKGDIPEGYSVSREKKERFSLILESASTNQTSMYLCASNSNTEAFFGQGTRLTVV.